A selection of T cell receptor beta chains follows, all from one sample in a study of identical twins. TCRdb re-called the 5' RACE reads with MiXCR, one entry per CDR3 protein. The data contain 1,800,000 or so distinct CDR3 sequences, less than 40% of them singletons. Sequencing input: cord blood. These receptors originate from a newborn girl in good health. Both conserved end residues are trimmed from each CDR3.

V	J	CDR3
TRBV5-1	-	ASSLSLSGDSYNEQY
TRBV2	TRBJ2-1	ASSAQGLNYNEQF
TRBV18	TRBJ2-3	ASSPRQGALDTQY
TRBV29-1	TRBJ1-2	SVVSVYGYT
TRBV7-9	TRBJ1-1	ASSISSATEAF
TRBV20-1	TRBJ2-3	SASKTSGITDTQY
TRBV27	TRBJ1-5	ASSIIPRVVNQPQH
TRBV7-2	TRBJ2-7	ASSLPGNEQY
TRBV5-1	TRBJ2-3	ASSPTSGTNTQY
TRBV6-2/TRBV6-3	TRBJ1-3	ASSYSRTAGNTIY
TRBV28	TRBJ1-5	ASSSLESNQPQH
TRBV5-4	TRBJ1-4	ASSLDPQGTKEKLF
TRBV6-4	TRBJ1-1	ASSFNRATNTEAF
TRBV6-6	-	ASRETDYEQY
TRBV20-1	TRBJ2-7	SARGAGSYEQY
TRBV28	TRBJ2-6	ASSTLAVDSGANVLT
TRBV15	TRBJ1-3	ATSTQGSGNTIY
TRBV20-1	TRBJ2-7	SARALGQGSYEQY
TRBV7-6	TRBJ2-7	ASSGVVSYEQY
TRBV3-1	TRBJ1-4	ASSRVGINEKLF
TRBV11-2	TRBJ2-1	ASSLDWSSYNEQF
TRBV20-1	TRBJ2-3	SARGRVKTDTQY
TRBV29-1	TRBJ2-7	SVQGQGARYEQY
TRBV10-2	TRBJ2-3	ASSEPGLAGTDTRY
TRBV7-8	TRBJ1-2	ASSLGMQGAYGYT
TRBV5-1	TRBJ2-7	ASSLDPFNYEQY